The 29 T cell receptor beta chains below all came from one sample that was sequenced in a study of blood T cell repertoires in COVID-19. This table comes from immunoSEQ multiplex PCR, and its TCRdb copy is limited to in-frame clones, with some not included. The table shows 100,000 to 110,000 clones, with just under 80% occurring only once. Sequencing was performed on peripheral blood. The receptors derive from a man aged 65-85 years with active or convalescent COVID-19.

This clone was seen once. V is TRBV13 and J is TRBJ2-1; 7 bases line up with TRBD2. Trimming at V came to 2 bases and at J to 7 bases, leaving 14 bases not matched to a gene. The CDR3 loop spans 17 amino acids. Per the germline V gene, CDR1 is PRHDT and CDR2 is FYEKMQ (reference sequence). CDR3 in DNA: TGTGCCAGCAGCTTAACCTCCTGGGAGGGAGGGAAGAATGAGCAGTTCTTC. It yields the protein CASSLTSWEGGKNEQFF.

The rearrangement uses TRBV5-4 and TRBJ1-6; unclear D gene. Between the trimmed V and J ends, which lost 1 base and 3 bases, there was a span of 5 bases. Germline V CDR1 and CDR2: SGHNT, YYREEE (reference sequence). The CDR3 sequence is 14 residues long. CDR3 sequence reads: CASSLSLYNSPLHF. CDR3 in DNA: TGTGCCAGCAGCTTGTCTCTCTATAATTCACCCCTCCACTTT.

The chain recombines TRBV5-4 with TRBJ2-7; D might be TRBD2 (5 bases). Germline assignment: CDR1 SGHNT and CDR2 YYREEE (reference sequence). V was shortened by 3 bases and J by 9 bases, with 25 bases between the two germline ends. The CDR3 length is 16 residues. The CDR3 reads CASSSGGLAGESAQYF. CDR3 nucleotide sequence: TGTGCCAGCAGCTCCGGAGGACTTGCGGGCGAATCGGCGCAGTACTTC.

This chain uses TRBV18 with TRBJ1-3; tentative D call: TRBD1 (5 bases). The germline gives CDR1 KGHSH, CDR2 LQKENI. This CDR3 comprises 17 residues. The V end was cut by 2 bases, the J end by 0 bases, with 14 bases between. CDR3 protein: CASSPSRQLHSGNTIYF. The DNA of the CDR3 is TGTGCCAGCTCACCATCTCGACAGTTACACTCTGGAAACACCATATATTTT.

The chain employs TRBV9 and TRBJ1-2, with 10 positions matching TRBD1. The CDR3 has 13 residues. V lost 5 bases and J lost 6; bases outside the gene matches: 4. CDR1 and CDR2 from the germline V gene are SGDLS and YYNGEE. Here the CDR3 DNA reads TGTGCCAGCAGTCCTGGGACAGGGGATGGCTACACCTTC. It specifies CASSPGTGDGYTF. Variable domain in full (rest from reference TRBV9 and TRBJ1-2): DSGVTQTPKHLITATGQRVTLRCSPRSGDLSVYWYQQSLDQGLQFLIQYYNGEERAKGNILERFSAQQFPDLHSELNLSSLELGDSALYFCASSPGTGDGYTFGSGTRLTVV.

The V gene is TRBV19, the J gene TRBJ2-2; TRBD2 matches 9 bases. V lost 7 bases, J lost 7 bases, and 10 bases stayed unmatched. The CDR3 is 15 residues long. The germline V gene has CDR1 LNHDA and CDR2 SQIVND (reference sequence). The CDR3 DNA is TGTGCCAGTATTAGCGGGGGCCCAGGGGACGGGGAGCTGTTTTTT. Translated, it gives CASISGGPGDGELFF.

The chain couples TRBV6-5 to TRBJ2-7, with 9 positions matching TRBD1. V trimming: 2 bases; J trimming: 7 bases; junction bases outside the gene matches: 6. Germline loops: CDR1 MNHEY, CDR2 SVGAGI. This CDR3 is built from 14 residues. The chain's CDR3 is CASSYGTGLGEQYF. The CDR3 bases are TGTGCCAGCAGTTACGGGACAGGGCTAGGGGAGCAGTACTTC.

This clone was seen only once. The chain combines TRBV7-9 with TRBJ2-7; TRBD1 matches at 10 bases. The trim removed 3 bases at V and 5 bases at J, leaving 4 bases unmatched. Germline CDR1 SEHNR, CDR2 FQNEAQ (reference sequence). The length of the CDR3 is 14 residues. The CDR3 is CASSFGQGENEQYF. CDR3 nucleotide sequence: TGTGCCAGCAGCTTCGGACAGGGGGAAAACGAGCAGTACTTC.

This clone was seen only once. The CDR3 sequence: CATSDSLAGGQETQYF. CDR3 DNA sequence: TGTGCCACCAGTGATTCTCTAGCGGGAGGGCAAGAGACCCAGTACTTC. The chain is built from TRBV24-1 and TRBJ2-5; 12 nucleotides match TRBD2. Germline trimming cut 2 bases from V and 2 bases from J; bases unmatched to any gene: 2. The germline gives CDR1 KGHDR, CDR2 SFDVKD. The CDR3 sequence is 16 residues long.

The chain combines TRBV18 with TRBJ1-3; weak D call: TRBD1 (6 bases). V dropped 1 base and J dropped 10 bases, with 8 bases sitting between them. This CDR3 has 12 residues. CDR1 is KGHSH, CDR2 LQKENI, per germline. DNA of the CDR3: TGTGCCAGCTCACCACGTACAGGGACCATATATTTT. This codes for CASSPRTGTIYF. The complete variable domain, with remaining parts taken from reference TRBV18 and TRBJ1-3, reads NAGVMQNPRHLVRRRGQEARLRCSPMKGHSHVYWYRQLPEEGLKFMVYLQKENIIDESGMPKERFSAEFPKEGPSILRIQQVVRGDSAAYFCASSPRTGTIYFGEGSWLTVV.

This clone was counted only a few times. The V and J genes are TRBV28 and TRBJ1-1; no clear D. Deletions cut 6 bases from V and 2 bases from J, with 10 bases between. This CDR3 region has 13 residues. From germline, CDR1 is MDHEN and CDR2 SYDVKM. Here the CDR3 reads CASRTYRNTEAFF. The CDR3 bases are TGTGCCAGCAGAACCTACCGAAACACTGAAGCTTTCTTT.

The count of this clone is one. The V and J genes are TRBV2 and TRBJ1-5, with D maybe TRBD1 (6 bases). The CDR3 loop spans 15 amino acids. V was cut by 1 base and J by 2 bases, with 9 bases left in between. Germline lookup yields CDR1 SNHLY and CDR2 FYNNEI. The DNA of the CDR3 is TGTGCCAGCAGTGAAGACAGGGTGGGCAATCAGCCCCAGCATTTT. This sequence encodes CASSEDRVGNQPQHF.

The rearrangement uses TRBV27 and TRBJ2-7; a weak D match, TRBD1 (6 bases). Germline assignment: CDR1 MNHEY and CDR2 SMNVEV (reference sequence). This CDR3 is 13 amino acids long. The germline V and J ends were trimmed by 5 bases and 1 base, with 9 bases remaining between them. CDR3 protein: CASSITGSYEQYF. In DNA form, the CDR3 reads TGTGCCAGCAGTATAACAGGGTCCTACGAGCAGTACTTC.

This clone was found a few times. CDR3 sequence reads: CASSLGLGQGAYRGTEAFF. CDR3 nucleotides: TGCGCCAGCAGCTTGGGCCTGGGACAGGGGGCCTATCGGGGTACTGAAGCTTTCTTT. This chain uses TRBV5-1 with TRBJ1-1, with 12 bases identical to TRBD1. The germline V gene has CDR1 SGHRS and CDR2 YFSETQ. Trimming took 0 bases from V and 5 from J; bases not matched to a gene: 14. The CDR3 extends over 19 amino acids.

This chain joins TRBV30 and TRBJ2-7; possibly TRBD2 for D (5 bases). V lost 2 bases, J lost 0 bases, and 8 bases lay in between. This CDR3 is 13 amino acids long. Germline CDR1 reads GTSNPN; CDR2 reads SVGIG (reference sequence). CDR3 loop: CAWSTGNSYEQYF. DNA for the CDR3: TGTGCCTGGAGTACGGGGAACTCCTACGAGCAGTACTTC. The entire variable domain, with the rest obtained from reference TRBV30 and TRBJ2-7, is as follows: SQTIHQWPATLVQPVGSPLSLECTVEGTSNPNLYWYRQAAGRGLQLLFYSVGIGQISSEVPQNLSASRPQDRQFILSSKKLLLSDSGFYLCAWSTGNSYEQYFGPGTRLTVT.

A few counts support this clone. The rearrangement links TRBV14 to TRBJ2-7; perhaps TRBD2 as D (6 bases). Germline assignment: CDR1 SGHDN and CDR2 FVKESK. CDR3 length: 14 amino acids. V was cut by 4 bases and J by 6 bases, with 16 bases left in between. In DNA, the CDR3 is TGTGCCAGCAGCCCGGGGGTCACCAGAAGCGAGCAGTACTTC. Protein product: CASSPGVTRSEQYF. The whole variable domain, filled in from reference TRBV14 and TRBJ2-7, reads EAGVTQFPSHSVIEKGQTVTLRCDPISGHDNLYWYRRVMGKEIKFLLHFVKESKQDESGMPNNRFLAERTGGTYSTLKVQPAELEDSGVYFCASSPGVTRSEQYFGPGTRLTVT.

The CDR3 spells CASSPTQGMYTEAFF. In DNA form, the CDR3 reads TGTGCCAGCAGCCCCACACAGGGGATGTACACTGAAGCTTTCTTT. This chain uses TRBV11-2 with TRBJ1-1; the match to TRBD1 covers 7 bases. Per germline, CDR1 SGHAT and CDR2 FQNNGV. This CDR3 has 15 amino acids. The V and J ends lost 5 bases and 3 bases, in that order; junction bases with no gene match: 9.

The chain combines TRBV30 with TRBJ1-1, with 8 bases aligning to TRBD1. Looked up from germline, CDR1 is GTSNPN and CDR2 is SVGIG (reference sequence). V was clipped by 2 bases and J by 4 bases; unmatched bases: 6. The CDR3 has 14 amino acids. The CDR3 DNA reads TGTGCCTGGAGTTTGACAGGGGTCGGCACTGAAGCTTTCTTT. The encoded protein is CAWSLTGVGTEAFF.

The DNA for the CDR3 is TGTGCCAGAAACCCTGGGGGAAGCAGGGACACCAATCAGCCCCAGCATTTT. Amino acids: CARNPGGSRDTNQPQHF. V usage is TRBV7-5 and J usage is TRBJ1-5; the table's D gene call, TRBD1, was not cross checked with the DNA. TRBV7-5 is a listed pseudogene. The CDR3 has 17 amino acids.

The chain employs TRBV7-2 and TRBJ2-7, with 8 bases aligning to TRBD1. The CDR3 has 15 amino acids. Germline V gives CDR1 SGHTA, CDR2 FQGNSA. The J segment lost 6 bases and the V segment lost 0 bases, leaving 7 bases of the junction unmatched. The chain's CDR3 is CASSLAWTGPAEQYF. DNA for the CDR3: TGTGCCAGCAGCTTAGCTTGGACAGGGCCTGCCGAGCAGTACTTC.

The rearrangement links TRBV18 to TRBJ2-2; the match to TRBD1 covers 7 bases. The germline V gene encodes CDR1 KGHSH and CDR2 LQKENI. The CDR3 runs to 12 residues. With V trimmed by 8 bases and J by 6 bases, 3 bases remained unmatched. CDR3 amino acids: CASTRGPGELFF. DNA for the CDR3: TGTGCCAGCACAAGGGGGCCCGGGGAGCTGTTTTTT.

CDR3 in amino acids: CASSQPDRQYNEQFF. The CDR3 nucleotides read TGCGCCAGCAGCCAGCCGGACAGGCAATACAATGAGCAGTTCTTC. The chain combines TRBV4-1 with TRBJ2-1, with TRBD1 matching over 7 bases. Germline trimming cut 3 bases from V and 4 bases from J; bases unmatched to any gene: 6. This CDR3 is built from 15 residues. Germline V gene lookup returns CDR1 MGHRA and CDR2 YSYEKL.

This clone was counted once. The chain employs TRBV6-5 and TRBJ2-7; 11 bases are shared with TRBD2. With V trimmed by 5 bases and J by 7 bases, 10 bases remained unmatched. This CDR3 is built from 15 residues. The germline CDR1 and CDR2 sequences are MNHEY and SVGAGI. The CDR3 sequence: CASSTSGSILEEQYF. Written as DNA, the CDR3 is TGTGCCAGCAGTACTAGCGGGAGCATTCTGGAAGAGCAGTACTTC.

DNA for the CDR3: TGTGCCAGCAGCTTGGTTGGGCAGTTTGCCTACGAGCAGTACTTC. This encodes CASSLVGQFAYEQYF. The V gene is TRBV5-6, the J gene TRBJ2-7, with D unresolved. V lost 0 bases and J 2 bases, leaving 12 bases between the germline ends. The CDR3 contains 15 residues. The V gene's germline CDR1 is SGHDT and CDR2 YYEEEE.

DNA of the CDR3: TGCAGCGTTGAAGGAACAAACAGGGGATTAACTGAAGCTTTCTTT. Encoded protein: CSVEGTNRGLTEAFF. J is TRBJ1-1 and V is TRBV29-1, with 7 positions matching TRBD1. Germline CDR1 is SQVTM and CDR2 is ANQGSEA. The CDR3 spans 15 residues. Losses at the gene ends were 1 base for V and 5 bases for J; bases not matched to a gene: 10.

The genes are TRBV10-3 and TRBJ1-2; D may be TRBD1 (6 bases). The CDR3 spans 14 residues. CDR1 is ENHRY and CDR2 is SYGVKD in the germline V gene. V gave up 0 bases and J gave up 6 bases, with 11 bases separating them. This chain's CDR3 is CAISESSGDDGYTF. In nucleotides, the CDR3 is TGTGCCATCAGTGAGTCCTCAGGGGACGATGGCTACACCTTC.

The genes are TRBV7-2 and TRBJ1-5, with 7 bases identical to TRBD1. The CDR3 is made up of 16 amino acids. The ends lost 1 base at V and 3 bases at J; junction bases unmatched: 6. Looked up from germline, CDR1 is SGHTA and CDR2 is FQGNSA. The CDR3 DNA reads TGTGCCAGCAGCTTAGATCTGGGACAGCTCAATCAGCCCCAGCATTTT. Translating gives CASSLDLGQLNQPQHF.

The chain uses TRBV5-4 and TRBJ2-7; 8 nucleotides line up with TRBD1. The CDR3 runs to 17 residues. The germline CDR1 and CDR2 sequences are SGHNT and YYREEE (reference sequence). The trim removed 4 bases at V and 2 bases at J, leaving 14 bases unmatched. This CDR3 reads CASSTGGRAGGPYEQYF. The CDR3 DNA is TGTGCCAGCAGCACTGGTGGCCGGGCAGGGGGCCCCTACGAGCAGTACTTC.

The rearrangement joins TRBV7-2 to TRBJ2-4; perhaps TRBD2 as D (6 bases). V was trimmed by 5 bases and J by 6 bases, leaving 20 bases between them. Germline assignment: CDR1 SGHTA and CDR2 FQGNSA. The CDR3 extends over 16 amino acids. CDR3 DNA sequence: TGTGCCAGCAGCCTAGAATCAGGGTACGGGAGAAACATTCAGTACTTC. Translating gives CASSLESGYGRNIQYF.